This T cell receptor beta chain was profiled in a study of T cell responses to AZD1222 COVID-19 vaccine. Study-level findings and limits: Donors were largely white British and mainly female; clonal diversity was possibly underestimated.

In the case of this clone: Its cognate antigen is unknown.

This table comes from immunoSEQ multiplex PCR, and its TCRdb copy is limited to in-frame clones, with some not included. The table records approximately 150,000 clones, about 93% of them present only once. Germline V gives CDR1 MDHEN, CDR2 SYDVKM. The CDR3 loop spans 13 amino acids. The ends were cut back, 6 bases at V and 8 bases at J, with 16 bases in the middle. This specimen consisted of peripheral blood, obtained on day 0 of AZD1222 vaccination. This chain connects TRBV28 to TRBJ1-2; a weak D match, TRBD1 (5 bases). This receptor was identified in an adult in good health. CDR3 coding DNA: TGTGCCAGCAGCCCTTGGGCAGGGAGCGGCTACACCTTC. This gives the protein CASSPWAGSGYTF.